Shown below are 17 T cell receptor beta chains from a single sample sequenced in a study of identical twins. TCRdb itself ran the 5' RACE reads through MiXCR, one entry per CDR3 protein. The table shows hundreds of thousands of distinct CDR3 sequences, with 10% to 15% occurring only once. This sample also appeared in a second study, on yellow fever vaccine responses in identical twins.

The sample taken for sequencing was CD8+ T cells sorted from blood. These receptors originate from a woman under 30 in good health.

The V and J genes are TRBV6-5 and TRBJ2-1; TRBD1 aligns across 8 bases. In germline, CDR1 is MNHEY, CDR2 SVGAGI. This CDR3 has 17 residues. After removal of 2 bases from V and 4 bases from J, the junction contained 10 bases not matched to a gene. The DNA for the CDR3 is TGTGCCAGCAGTTACCCACCGACAGGGGAGCGATACAATGAGCAGTTCTTC. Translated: CASSYPPTGERYNEQFF.

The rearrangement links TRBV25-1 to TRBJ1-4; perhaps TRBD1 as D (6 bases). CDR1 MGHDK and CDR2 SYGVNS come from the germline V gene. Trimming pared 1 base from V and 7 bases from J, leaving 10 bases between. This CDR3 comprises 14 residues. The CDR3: CASSELGRGEKLFF. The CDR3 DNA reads TGTGCCAGCAGTGAATTGGGCAGGGGTGAAAAACTGTTTTTT.

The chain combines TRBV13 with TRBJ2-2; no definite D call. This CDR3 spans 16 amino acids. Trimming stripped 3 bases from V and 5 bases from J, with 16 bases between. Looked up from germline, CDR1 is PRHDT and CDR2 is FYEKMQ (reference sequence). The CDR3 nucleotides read TGTGCCAGCAGCTTGAGAGAGACGACCGGTACCGGGGAGCTGTTTTTT. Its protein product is CASSLRETTGTGELFF.

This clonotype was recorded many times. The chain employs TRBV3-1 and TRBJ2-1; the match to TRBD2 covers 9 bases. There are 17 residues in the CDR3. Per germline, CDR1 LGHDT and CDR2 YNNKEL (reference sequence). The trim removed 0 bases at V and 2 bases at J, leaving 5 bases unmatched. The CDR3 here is CASSQDRASGAYNEQFF. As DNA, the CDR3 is TGTGCCAGCAGCCAAGATCGGGCTAGCGGGGCCTACAATGAGCAGTTCTTC.

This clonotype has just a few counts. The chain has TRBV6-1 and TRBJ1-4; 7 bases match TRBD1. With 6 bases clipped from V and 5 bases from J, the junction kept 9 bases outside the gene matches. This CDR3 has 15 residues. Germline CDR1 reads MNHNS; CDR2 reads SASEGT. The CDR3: CASRNSGTENEKLFF. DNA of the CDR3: TGTGCCAGCAGGAACTCCGGGACAGAGAATGAAAAACTGTTTTTT.

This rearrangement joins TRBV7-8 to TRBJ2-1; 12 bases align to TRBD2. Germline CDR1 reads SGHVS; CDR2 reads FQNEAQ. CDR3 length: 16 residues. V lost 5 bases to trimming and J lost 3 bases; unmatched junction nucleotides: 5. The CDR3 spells CASSHRLAGVYNEQFF. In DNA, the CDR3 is TGTGCCAGCAGCCACCGACTAGCGGGAGTCTACAATGAGCAGTTCTTC.

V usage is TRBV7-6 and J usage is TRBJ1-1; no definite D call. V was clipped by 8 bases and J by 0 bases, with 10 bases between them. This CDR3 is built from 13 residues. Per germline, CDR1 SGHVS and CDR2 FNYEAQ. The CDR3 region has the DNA TGTGCCAGCCAAGTAGGGCTGAACACTGAAGCTTTCTTT. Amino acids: CASQVGLNTEAFF.

The CDR3 DNA follows: TGTGCCACCAGCAGAGATTCGCGGACAGAGCAGTACTTC. Translated, it gives CATSRDSRTEQYF. The rearrangement links TRBV15 to TRBJ2-7; D may be TRBD1 (5 bases). Trimming removed 0 bases at V and 7 bases at J, with 10 bases between. The CDR3 loop spans 13 amino acids. Germline-derived CDR1 and CDR2 are LNHNV and YYDKDF (reference sequence).

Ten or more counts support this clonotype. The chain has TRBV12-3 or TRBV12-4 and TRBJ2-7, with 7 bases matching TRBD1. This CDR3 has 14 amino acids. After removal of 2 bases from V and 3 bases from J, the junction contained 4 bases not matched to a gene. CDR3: CASSLRQGIYEQYF. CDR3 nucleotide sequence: TGTGCCAGCAGTTTAAGACAGGGCATCTACGAGCAGTACTTC.

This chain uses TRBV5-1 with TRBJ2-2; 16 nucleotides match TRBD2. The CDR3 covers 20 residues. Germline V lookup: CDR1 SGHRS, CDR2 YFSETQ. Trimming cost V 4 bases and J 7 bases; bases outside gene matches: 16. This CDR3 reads CASSAAGTSGRAVILGELFF. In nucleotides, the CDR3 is TGCGCCAGCAGCGCCGCCGGGACTAGCGGGAGGGCCGTAATCCTCGGGGAGCTGTTTTTT.

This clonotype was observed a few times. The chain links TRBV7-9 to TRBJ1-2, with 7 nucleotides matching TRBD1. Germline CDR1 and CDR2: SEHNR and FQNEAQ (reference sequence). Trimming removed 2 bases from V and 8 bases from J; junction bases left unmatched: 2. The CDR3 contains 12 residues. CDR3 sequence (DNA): TGTGCCAGCAGCTTATCAGGGGGGGGCTACACCTTC. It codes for CASSLSGGGYTF.

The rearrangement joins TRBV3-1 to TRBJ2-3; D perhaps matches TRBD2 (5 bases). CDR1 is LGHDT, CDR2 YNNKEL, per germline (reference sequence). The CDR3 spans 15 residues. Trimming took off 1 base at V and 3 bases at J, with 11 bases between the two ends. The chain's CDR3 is CASSQGLGGTDTQYF. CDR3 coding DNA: TGTGCCAGCAGCCAAGGGCTAGGAGGAACAGATACGCAGTATTTT.

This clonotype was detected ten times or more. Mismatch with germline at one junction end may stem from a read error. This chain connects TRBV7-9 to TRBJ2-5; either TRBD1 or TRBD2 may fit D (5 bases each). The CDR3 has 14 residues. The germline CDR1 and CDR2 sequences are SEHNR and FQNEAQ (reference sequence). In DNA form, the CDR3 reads TGCGCCAGCAGCTTGGCCGGGGCGCAAGAGACCCAGTACTTC. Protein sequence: CASSLAGAQETQYF.

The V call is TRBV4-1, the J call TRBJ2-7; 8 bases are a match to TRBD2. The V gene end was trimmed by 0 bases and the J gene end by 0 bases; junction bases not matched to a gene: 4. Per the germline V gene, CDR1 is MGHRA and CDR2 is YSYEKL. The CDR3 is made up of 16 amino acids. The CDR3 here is CASSQDRTSLSYEQYF. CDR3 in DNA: TGCGCCAGCAGCCAAGATAGGACTAGCCTCTCCTACGAGCAGTACTTC.

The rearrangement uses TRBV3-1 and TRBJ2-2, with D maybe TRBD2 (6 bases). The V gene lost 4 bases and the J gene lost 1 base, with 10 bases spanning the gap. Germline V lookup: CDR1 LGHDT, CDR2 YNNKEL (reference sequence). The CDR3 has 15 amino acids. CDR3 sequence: CASSPFSGNTGELFF. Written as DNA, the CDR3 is TGTGCCAGCAGCCCCTTTAGCGGGAACACCGGGGAGCTGTTTTTT.

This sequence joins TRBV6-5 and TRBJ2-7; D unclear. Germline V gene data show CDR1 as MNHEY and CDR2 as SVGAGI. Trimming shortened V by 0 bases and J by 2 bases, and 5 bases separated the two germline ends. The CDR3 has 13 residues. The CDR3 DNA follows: TGTGCCAGCAGTTACTCAAGCCCCTACGAGCAGTACTTC. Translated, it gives CASSYSSPYEQYF.

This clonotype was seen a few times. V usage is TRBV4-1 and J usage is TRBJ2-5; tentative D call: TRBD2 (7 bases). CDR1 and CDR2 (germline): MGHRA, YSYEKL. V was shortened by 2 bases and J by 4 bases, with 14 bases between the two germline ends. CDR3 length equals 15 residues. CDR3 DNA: TGCGCCAGCAGCCAATACGGGGGGCGGTCAGAGACCCAGTACTTC. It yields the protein CASSQYGGRSETQYF.